Listed here are 31 T cell receptor beta chains from one sample, sequenced in a study of T cell repertoires in cytomegalovirus infection. TCRdb re-derived calls from the reads in MiXCR, one entry per CDR3 protein. The data hold some 440,000 distinct CDR3 sequences, with roughly 31% observed a single time. The sample taken for sequencing was PBMCs. The receptors were sampled from a human donor in good health (CMV status not recorded). Some clones in this sample may be carry-over from other donors' samples.

The chain uses TRBV25-1 and TRBJ1-1; tentatively, D is TRBD1 (6 bases). There are 16 residues in the CDR3. Germline CDR1 MGHDK, CDR2 SYGVNS. Trimming removed 3 bases at V and 3 bases at J, with 17 bases between. The CDR3 reads CASSDWGGAGDTEAFF. As DNA, the CDR3 is TGTGCCAGCAGTGATTGGGGGGGGGCAGGGGACACTGAAGCTTTCTTT.

This rearrangement joins TRBV12-3 or TRBV12-4 to TRBJ2-7, with 7 bases lining up with TRBD1. The V segment lost 8 bases and the J segment 0 bases; nucleotides outside the gene matches: 10. The CDR3 length is 15 residues. The CDR3 loop is CASSRGGGDSYEQYF. CDR3 bases: TGTGCCAGCTCTCGAGGGGGCGGTGACTCCTACGAGCAGTACTTC.

This chain's CDR3 is CASSFLTGGLGYTF. Written as DNA, the CDR3 is TGTGCCAGCAGTTTCCTGACAGGGGGCCTTGGCTACACCTTC. The chain is built from TRBV27 and TRBJ1-2, with 10 bases aligning to TRBD1. CDR3 length equals 14 residues. The V and J ends lost 3 bases and 7 bases, in that order; junction bases with no gene match: 5. Germline loops: CDR1 MNHEY, CDR2 SMNVEV (reference sequence).

The genes are TRBV6-1 and TRBJ2-7; 13 nucleotides agree with TRBD2. Looked up from germline, CDR1 is MNHNS and CDR2 is SASEGT. V shed 6 bases, J shed 4 bases, and the junction held 6 bases outside the gene matches. The CDR3 totals 15 residues. The CDR3 loop reads CASSQPGLAGYEQYF. The CDR3 DNA reads TGTGCCAGCAGCCAACCGGGACTAGCGGGGTACGAGCAGTACTTC.

The chain joins TRBV25-1 to TRBJ1-5, with D possibly being TRBD1 (5 bases). V shed 3 bases and J shed 5 bases, with 17 bases lying between them. Germline loops: CDR1 MGHDK, CDR2 SYGVNS. CDR3 length equals 16 residues. As DNA, the CDR3 is TGTGCCAGCAGTGACTGCCAGGGTGGTACATATCAGCCCCAGCATTTT. Protein sequence: CASSDCQGGTYQPQHF.

This clonotype was seen repeatedly, ten times or more. The gene calls are TRBV7-2 and TRBJ2-1; TRBD2 aligns across 8 bases. The CDR3 loop spans 15 amino acids. Germline loops: CDR1 SGHTA, CDR2 FQGNSA. The ends lost 5 bases at V and 4 bases at J; junction bases unmatched: 7. CDR3 in amino acids: CASSPSAGAYNEQFF. DNA of the CDR3: TGTGCCAGCAGCCCCTCAGCGGGGGCTTACAATGAGCAGTTCTTC.

This rearrangement joins TRBV5-6 to TRBJ1-5; D may be TRBD1 (5 bases). The V gene's germline CDR1 is SGHDT and CDR2 YYEEEE. Deletions cut 1 base from V and 7 bases from J, with 21 bases between. The CDR3 sequence is 17 residues long. The CDR3 protein is CASSLRQGLGGRQPQHF. CDR3 DNA: TGTGCCAGCAGCTTGAGGCAGGGACTGGGGGGAAGACAGCCCCAGCATTTT. The complete variable domain, with remaining parts taken from reference TRBV5-6 and TRBJ1-5, reads DAGVTQSPTHLIKTRGQQVTLRCSPKSGHDTVSWYQQALGQGPQFIFQYYEEEERQRGNFPDRFSGHQFPNYSSELNVNALLLGDSALYLCASSLRQGLGGRQPQHFGDGTRLSIL.

For this clonotype: A read error is possible here, since a much larger clone lies one base away. The chain employs TRBV7-2 and TRBJ2-1; possible D gene TRBD2, 6 bases. The CDR3 has 15 residues. Trimming took off 5 bases at V and 9 bases at J, with 20 bases between the two ends. CDR1 and CDR2 (germline): SGHTA, FQGNSA. CDR3 sequence reads: CASSHGDLRKGEQFF. The CDR3 coding sequence is TGTGCCAGCAGCCACGGGGACTTACGCAAGGGTGAGCAGTTCTTC.

Of note for this clonotype: The conserved final phenylalanine or tryptophan is absent from the CDR3, which likely points to a read error. The chain joins TRBV7-6 to TRBJ2-7, with D perhaps TRBD1 (5 bases). This CDR3 is built from 15 residues. In germline, CDR1 is SGHVS, CDR2 FNYEAQ. Trimming took 1 base from V and 4 from J, leaving 14 bases between them. DNA for the CDR3: TGTGCCAGCAGCTTAGGGGGCGCGGAACTTTACGAGCAGTACTTA. Amino acids: CASSLGGAELYEQYL.

The CDR3 DNA is TGTGCCAGCAGACTAGCGGGGAATAATGAGCAGTTCTTC. Protein product: CASRLAGNNEQFF. The J gene is TRBJ2-1, the V gene TRBV7-9, with 10 bases aligning to TRBD2. The V segment lost 6 bases and the J segment 7 bases; nucleotides outside the gene matches: 3. Germline V lookup: CDR1 SEHNR, CDR2 FQNEAQ (reference sequence). This CDR3 has 13 amino acids.

The V call is TRBV20-1, the J call TRBJ2-3, with 7 positions matching TRBD2. Unmatched junction bases numbered 4, after V lost 5 bases and J lost 8 bases. Germline-derived CDR1 and CDR2 are DFQATT and SNEGSKA (reference sequence). The CDR3 contains 11 residues. The DNA for the CDR3 is TGCAGTGCTTCTTCGGGGGGTACGCAGTATTTT. It translates to CSASSGGTQYF.

This clonotype appeared many times. Germline and junction disagree at one end, which may indicate a read error. The chain links TRBV7-8 to TRBJ1-4; D unresolved. CDR1 is SGHVS, CDR2 FQNEAQ, per germline. The CDR3 runs to 16 residues. CDR3 residues: CASSLRPATTDEKLFF. Here the CDR3 DNA reads TGTGCCAGCAGCTTGAGACCCGCTACAACTGATGAAAAACTGTTTTTT.

This clonotype was seen ten or more times. CDR3 sequence reads: CASRLDRGPTGELFF. CDR3 coding DNA: TGTGCCAGTAGGTTGGACAGGGGGCCCACCGGGGAGCTGTTTTTT. The rearrangement links TRBV19 to TRBJ2-2; 11 bases line up with TRBD1. The ends lost 6 bases at V and 4 bases at J; junction bases unmatched: 4. Germline lookup yields CDR1 LNHDA and CDR2 SQIVND (reference sequence). The CDR3 is 15 residues long.

V gene TRBV6-2 or TRBV6-3 combines with J gene TRBJ2-3, with a weak D call TRBD1 (5 bases). The CDR3 spans 16 residues. The germline V and J ends were trimmed by 5 bases and 1 base, with 16 bases remaining between them. Germline V gene sequence: CDR1 MNHEY, CDR2 SVGEGT. Written as DNA, the CDR3 is TGTGCCAGCAGTCTCACAGACAGTCGCGGCACAGATACGCAGTATTTT. This encodes CASSLTDSRGTDTQYF.

This clonotype was seen a few times. The chain joins TRBV2 to TRBJ2-3; TRBD2 aligns across 12 bases. The CDR3 runs 19 residues. Germline CDR1 reads SNHLY; CDR2 reads FYNNEI. The V segment lost 6 bases and the J segment 1 base; nucleotides outside the gene matches: 14. The CDR3 loop is CASRGRPLAGGRRTDTQYF. In nucleotides, the CDR3 is TGTGCCAGCAGGGGGCGCCCACTAGCGGGGGGCCGGCGCACAGATACGCAGTATTTT.

V and J are TRBV12-3 or TRBV12-4 and TRBJ2-1; 12 bases are a match to TRBD2. CDR3 size: 18 residues. V lost 0 bases to trimming and J lost 8 bases; unmatched junction nucleotides: 11. The CDR3: CASSLAHLAGGLSHEQFF. CDR3 coding DNA: TGTGCCAGCAGTTTAGCGCACCTAGCGGGGGGGCTTTCCCATGAGCAGTTCTTC.

The chain joins TRBV15 to TRBJ1-5; D is uncertain. This CDR3 has 16 residues. The V gene's germline CDR1 is LNHNV and CDR2 YYDKDF (reference sequence). The V gene lost 2 bases and the J gene lost 4 bases, with 15 bases spanning the gap. CDR3 amino acids: CATSRPRDKGNQPQHF. In DNA, the CDR3 is TGTGCCACCAGCAGACCTCGAGACAAGGGAAATCAGCCCCAGCATTTT. The full variable domain, rest sourced from reference TRBV15 and TRBJ1-5, is DAMVIQNPRYQVTQFGKPVTLSCSQTLNHNVMYWYQQKSSQAPKLLFHYYDKDFNNEADTPDNFQSRRPNTSFCFLDIRSPGLGDTAMYLCATSRPRDKGNQPQHFGDGTRLSIL.

The table lists this clonotype with many counts. The V call is TRBV12-3 or TRBV12-4, the J call TRBJ2-5; 9 nucleotides agree with TRBD1. V shed 5 bases, J shed 4 bases, and the junction held 5 bases outside the gene matches. The CDR3 is 14 residues long. CDR3 amino acids: CASSETGGSETQYF. DNA for the CDR3: TGTGCCAGCAGTGAGACAGGGGGTTCAGAGACCCAGTACTTC.

The chain couples TRBV9 to TRBJ2-2; 7 bases match TRBD2. Losses at the gene ends were 1 base for V and 4 bases for J; bases not matched to a gene: 4. This CDR3 has 15 residues. Germline V CDR1 and CDR2: SGDLS, YYNGEE. CDR3 sequence reads: CASSVTGGSTGELFF. CDR3 nucleotides: TGTGCCAGCAGCGTAACCGGGGGGAGCACCGGGGAGCTGTTTTTT.

To note about this clonotype: A much larger clone lies one base from this, so it may be a read error. This sequence joins TRBV19 and TRBJ2-5; D is tentatively TRBD1 or TRBD2 (5 bases each). Germline CDR1 is LNHDA and CDR2 is SQIVND (reference sequence). The CDR3 totals 14 residues. V dropped 6 bases and J dropped 1 base, with 12 bases sitting between them. CDR3: CASRPGPVQETQYF. CDR3 nucleotide sequence: TGTGCCAGTAGGCCGGGACCAGTCCAAGAGACCCAGTACTTC.

This clonotype turned up a few times. The chain has TRBV20-1 and TRBJ2-3; D gene unclear. The CDR3 spans 15 residues. CDR1 is DFQATT, CDR2 SNEGSKA, per germline (reference sequence). V lost 0 bases, J lost 0 bases, and 10 bases lay in between. CDR3 loop: CSARDNWVSTDTQYF. CDR3 sequence (DNA): TGCAGTGCTAGAGATAATTGGGTTAGCACAGATACGCAGTATTTT.

This clonotype was detected a few times. The V gene is TRBV6-2 or TRBV6-3, the J gene TRBJ2-7; D might be TRBD1 (5 bases). Trimming pared 6 bases from V and 6 bases from J, leaving 12 bases between. Germline CDR1 MNHEY, CDR2 SVGEGT. The CDR3 length is 12 residues. DNA for the CDR3: TGTGCCAGCAGCCAGACAGTCCCCGAGCAGTACTTC. This gives the protein CASSQTVPEQYF.

This clonotype was counted ten times or more. The chain couples TRBV6-5 to TRBJ1-2; D unresolved. Trimming removed 6 bases from V and 4 bases from J, with 9 bases in between. This CDR3 has 12 amino acids. Germline CDR1 MNHEY, CDR2 SVGAGI. The CDR3 region is CASSSLSYGYTF. The CDR3, as DNA: TGTGCCAGCAGCTCGCTAAGCTATGGCTACACCTTC.

This clonotype was seen a few times. The chain couples TRBV6-1 to TRBJ2-2, with TRBD1 matching over 11 bases. Germline CDR1 reads MNHNS; CDR2 reads SASEGT. Germline trimming cut 6 bases from V and 0 bases from J; bases unmatched to any gene: 12. This CDR3 has 19 amino acids. The CDR3: CASRRSGQGVYANTGELFF. Written as DNA, the CDR3 is TGTGCCAGCAGACGATCGGGACAGGGGGTCTACGCGAACACCGGGGAGCTGTTTTTT.

This sequence joins TRBV4-2 and TRBJ2-7; either TRBD1 or TRBD2 may supply D (5 bases each). This CDR3 comprises 16 residues. Trimming took off 0 bases at V and 0 bases at J, with 12 bases between the two ends. Germline assignment: CDR1 LGHNA and CDR2 YNFKEQ. The CDR3 is CASSQEEGTSSYEQYF. CDR3 bases: TGTGCCAGCAGCCAAGAGGAAGGGACGAGCTCCTACGAGCAGTACTTC.

This chain connects TRBV11-3 to TRBJ2-1; 11 bases line up with TRBD1. The CDR3 extends over 15 amino acids. Germline V gives CDR1 SGHNT, CDR2 YENEEA. V was clipped by 4 bases and J by 8 bases; unmatched bases: 7. The CDR3 loop is CASSSWGQGVDEQFF. CDR3 coding DNA: TGTGCCAGCAGCTCCTGGGGACAGGGGGTAGATGAGCAGTTCTTC.

J is TRBJ1-2 and V is TRBV4-1; 7 nucleotides line up with TRBD1. With 0 bases clipped from V and 4 bases from J, the junction kept 8 bases outside the gene matches. CDR3 length: 16 amino acids. Germline CDR1 is MGHRA and CDR2 is YSYEKL. The CDR3: CASSQDSAGGSYGYTF. The DNA for the CDR3 is TGCGCCAGCAGCCAAGATAGTGCAGGGGGTAGCTATGGCTACACCTTC.

To note about this clonotype: It may be a read error: a sequence one base away is much more abundant. The genes are TRBV7-8 and TRBJ1-2; D not resolved. CDR1 and CDR2 from the germline V gene are SGHVS and FQNEAQ. The CDR3 is made up of 14 amino acids. The CDR3 is CASSLSPRTRSVLF. Written as DNA, the CDR3 is TGTGCCAGCAGCTTATCCCCCCGGACGCGGTCCGTCCTTTTC.

This clonotype was observed many times. This chain connects TRBV7-2 to TRBJ2-7, with D perhaps TRBD1 or TRBD2 (5 bases each). Germline V CDR1 and CDR2: SGHTA, FQGNSA. The CDR3 runs to 15 residues. V lost 3 bases, J lost 2 bases, and 14 bases lay in between. CDR3 protein: CASSFSAGTTYEQYF. CDR3 coding DNA: TGTGCCAGCAGCTTCTCCGCAGGGACCACCTACGAGCAGTACTTC. Full variable domain (missing parts from reference TRBV7-2 and TRBJ2-7): GAGVSQSPSNKVTEKGKDVELRCDPISGHTALYWYRQSLGQGLEFLIYFQGNSAPDKSGLPSDRFSAERTGGSVSTLTIQRTQQEDSAVYLCASSFSAGTTYEQYFGPGTRLTVT.

This clonotype has only one observation. In nucleotides, the CDR3 is TGCAGCGTTTTGACAGGGGGCCAGGAGCAGTACTTC. Its translation is CSVLTGGQEQYF. The V gene is TRBV29-1, the J gene TRBJ2-7; 10 positions match TRBD1. Germline V gene lookup returns CDR1 SQVTM and CDR2 ANQGSEA. Losses at the gene ends were 5 bases for V and 7 bases for J; bases not matched to a gene: 5. This CDR3 spans 12 amino acids.

This CDR3 is CSVLTAYSGNTIYF. In DNA form, the CDR3 reads TGCAGCGTATTGACAGCTTACTCTGGAAACACCATATATTTT. The chain is built from TRBV29-1 and TRBJ1-3, with D possibly matching TRBD1 (5 bases). The length of the CDR3 is 14 residues. CDR1 is SQVTM and CDR2 is ANQGSEA in the germline V gene. V lost 6 bases to trimming and J lost 0 bases, with 12 bases between them.